This T cell receptor beta chain was found in a study of T cell repertoires in cytomegalovirus infection. Each CDR3 protein gets one entry after TCRdb re-called the reads with MiXCR. The sample holds about 740,000 distinct CDR3 sequences, roughly 36% seen once. With regard to this clonotype: The junction and the germline gene differ at one end; a read error may be behind it.

The V gene's germline CDR1 is MNHNY and CDR2 SVGAGI (reference sequence). The CDR3 extends over 14 amino acids. This receptor was obtained from a human donor in good health (CMV status not recorded). Some clones in this sample may be carry-over from other donors' samples. Sequenced material: PBMCs. The chain links TRBV6-6 to TRBJ2-7, with 12 bases fitting TRBD2. CDR3 coding DNA: TGTACCAGCAGTGGACTAGCGGGGTCCTACGAGCAGTACTTC. As protein: CTSSGLAGSYEQYF.